The rows below give T cell receptor beta chains drawn from one sample of a study of shared clonotypes between healthy human individuals. Here immunoSEQ multiplex PCR was the method, and the copy in TCRdb shows in-frame clones only, minus some. The sample shows under 1 million clones, around 96% of them seen only once. The material sequenced was naive CD8+ T cells sorted from blood. The source of these receptors is a man aged 25 to 40 in good health. The conserved cysteine and the conserved F or W are not part of the CDR3 here. Each record gives: CDR3 protein, J gene, V gene, D gene. A D gene is named only where the DNA matches it firmly.

cdr3_aa: ASSLLGYT; j_call: TRBJ1-2; v_call: TRBV5-1; d_call: -
cdr3_aa: SVEDRQGDEKLF; j_call: TRBJ1-4; v_call: TRBV29-1; d_call: TRBD1
cdr3_aa: ASSLEGLGGGDTQY; j_call: TRBJ2-3; v_call: TRBV7-3; d_call: TRBD2
cdr3_aa: ASSPGPGQAYEQY; j_call: TRBJ2-7; v_call: TRBV27; d_call: -
cdr3_aa: SVAGTGNYEQY; j_call: TRBJ2-7; v_call: TRBV29-1; d_call: TRBD1
cdr3_aa: ASKTGGASYEQY; j_call: TRBJ2-7; v_call: TRBV7-9; d_call: -
cdr3_aa: AWFHNRGQNYGYT; j_call: TRBJ1-2; v_call: TRBV30; d_call: TRBD1
cdr3_aa: ASSPLGTGNSYEQY; j_call: TRBJ2-7; v_call: TRBV18; d_call: TRBD1
cdr3_aa: ASILAGVPNEQF; j_call: TRBJ2-1; v_call: TRBV5-6; d_call: TRBD2
cdr3_aa: ASSVVDSTDTQY; j_call: TRBJ2-3; v_call: TRBV9; d_call: -
cdr3_aa: ASSSYRGLQAEQY; j_call: TRBJ2-7; v_call: TRBV7-6; d_call: -
cdr3_aa: ASRNVMGGLSETQY; j_call: TRBJ2-5; v_call: TRBV5-4; d_call: -
cdr3_aa: ASSLVEGGYEQF; j_call: TRBJ2-1; v_call: TRBV11-2; d_call: TRBD2
cdr3_aa: ASSVRDRRGEQY; j_call: TRBJ2-7; v_call: TRBV27; d_call: TRBD1
cdr3_aa: ASSQVRTSAYNEQF; j_call: TRBJ2-1; v_call: TRBV4-2; d_call: TRBD2
cdr3_aa: ASSEMGTGGVSAPF; j_call: TRBJ2-1; v_call: TRBV6-1; d_call: TRBD1
cdr3_aa: ASSLGNTEAF; j_call: TRBJ1-1; v_call: TRBV13; d_call: -
cdr3_aa: ASSVGGSDNEQF; j_call: TRBJ2-1; v_call: TRBV9; d_call: -
cdr3_aa: ASRIGVEEQY; j_call: TRBJ2-7; v_call: TRBV5-4; d_call: -
cdr3_aa: ASSLWEIDEQF; j_call: TRBJ2-1; v_call: TRBV5-1; d_call: -
cdr3_aa: ASSSEIQRGKF; j_call: TRBJ2-1; v_call: TRBV7-2; d_call: TRBD2
cdr3_aa: ASSTAKGVQPQH; j_call: TRBJ1-5; v_call: TRBV7-2; d_call: -
cdr3_aa: ASSPMDGYTDTQY; j_call: TRBJ2-3; v_call: TRBV4-3; d_call: -
cdr3_aa: ASSQRLNQPQH; j_call: TRBJ1-5; v_call: TRBV4-3; d_call: -
cdr3_aa: ASSASGMEQY; j_call: TRBJ2-7; v_call: TRBV9; d_call: -
cdr3_aa: ASSSGLGYT; j_call: TRBJ1-2; v_call: TRBV27; d_call: -
cdr3_aa: ASSSTGVPDRGQF; j_call: TRBJ2-1; v_call: TRBV5-1; d_call: TRBD1
cdr3_aa: ASSLFSRTEAF; j_call: TRBJ1-1; v_call: TRBV28; d_call: -
cdr3_aa: ASSPTGPHDNTEAF; j_call: TRBJ1-1; v_call: TRBV4-1; d_call: -
cdr3_aa: ASSVVGVGPGELF; j_call: TRBJ2-2; v_call: TRBV9; d_call: -
cdr3_aa: ATSREQGAMGLTDTQY; j_call: TRBJ2-3; v_call: TRBV15; d_call: TRBD1
cdr3_aa: ASSLANWTGGGQPQH; j_call: TRBJ1-5; v_call: TRBV5-1; d_call: TRBD1
cdr3_aa: ASSNPQGQGYEQY; j_call: TRBJ2-7; v_call: TRBV7-9; d_call: TRBD1
cdr3_aa: ASSFPQGASGEETQY; j_call: TRBJ2-5; v_call: TRBV2; d_call: TRBD2
cdr3_aa: ASSSSPQREPYNEQF; j_call: TRBJ2-1; v_call: TRBV5-1; d_call: TRBD2
cdr3_aa: ASSLPQPGQPMNTGELF; j_call: TRBJ2-2; v_call: TRBV7-3; d_call: TRBD1